Listed here are 28 T cell receptor beta chains from one sample, sequenced in a study of T cells after yellow fever vaccination. MiXCR, applied by TCRdb to the 5' RACE reads, yields one record per CDR3 protein. The sample holds approximately 550,000 distinct CDR3 sequences, 15% to 20% seen once. This specimen consisted of PBMCs, obtained 15 days after the yellow fever booster vaccination. The receptors were gathered from a man in his thirties or forties who received the YFV17D yellow fever vaccine.

The chain has TRBV21-1 and TRBJ2-7; the table calls TRBD1, which could not be checked here. TRBV21-1 is recorded as a pseudogene. There are 15 residues in the CDR3. CDR3 nucleotides: TGTGCCAGCAGCAAAGTTGGGACAGGGGGATACGAGCAGTACTTC. Encoded protein: CASSKVGTGGYEQYF.

This chain links TRBV5-1 with TRBJ2-1; D may be TRBD2 (6 bases). The V end was cut by 5 bases, the J end by 0 bases, with 18 bases between. Germline CDR1 reads SGHRS; CDR2 reads YFSETQ. The CDR3 is made up of 17 amino acids. CDR3 in DNA: TGCGCCAGCAGGGGGGGTCACTCCCAGGTCTCCTACAATGAGCAGTTCTTC. This translates into CASRGGHSQVSYNEQFF.

This clonotype occurred a few times. The chain uses TRBV6-1 and TRBJ1-4; D perhaps matches TRBD1 (5 bases). Trimming stripped 0 bases from V and 8 bases from J, with 16 bases between. The CDR3 runs 16 residues. In germline, CDR1 is MNHNS, CDR2 SASEGT. DNA of the CDR3: TGTGCCAGCAGTGAAGCGAGGGGCACAGCGGGGGAAAAACTGTTTTTT. Amino acid sequence: CASSEARGTAGEKLFF.

This clonotype was counted a few times. The chain is built from TRBV7-7 and TRBJ2-1, with a possible D match to TRBD2 (6 bases). The CDR3 loop spans 14 amino acids. The V and J ends lost 0 bases and 5 bases respectively, with 8 bases between them. CDR1 is SSHAT and CDR2 is FNYEAQ in the germline V gene (reference sequence). The chain's CDR3 is CASSLASGDNEQFF. The CDR3 DNA sequence: TGTGCCAGCAGCTTAGCTAGCGGAGACAATGAGCAGTTCTTC. The entire variable domain, with the rest obtained from reference TRBV7-7 and TRBJ2-1, is as follows: GAGVSQSPRYKVTKRGQDVTLRCDPISSHATLYWYQQALGQGPEFLTYFNYEAQPDKSGLPSDRFSAERPEGSISTLTIQRTEQRDSAMYRCASSLASGDNEQFFGPGTRLTVL.

The V call is TRBV25-1, the J call TRBJ2-7; D call uncertain. The ends were cut back, 2 bases at V and 12 bases at J, with 8 bases in the middle. The CDR3 has 10 amino acids. The germline V gene encodes CDR1 MGHDK and CDR2 SYGVNS. The CDR3 sequence: CASSEQETYF. For the CDR3, the DNA is TGTGCCAGCAGTGAACAAGAGACGTACTTC.

The rearrangement joins TRBV20-1 to TRBJ2-4; D is unresolved. V was cut by 3 bases and J by 1 base, with 13 bases left in between. The germline V gene has CDR1 DFQATT and CDR2 SNEGSKA (reference sequence). This CDR3 region has 15 residues. The CDR3, as DNA: TGCAGTGCTAGGCTGGTGGGGTCGGCCAAAAACATTCAGTACTTC. It is translated as CSARLVGSAKNIQYF.

This clonotype was counted ten times or more. This chain links TRBV20-1 with TRBJ2-7; 14 nucleotides agree with TRBD2. Germline assignment: CDR1 DFQATT and CDR2 SNEGSKA (reference sequence). Unmatched junction bases numbered 2, after V lost 6 bases and J lost 4 bases. This CDR3 comprises 13 residues. Here the CDR3 reads CSARTSGRYEQYF. CDR3 nucleotide sequence: TGCAGTGCCCGGACTAGCGGGAGGTACGAGCAGTACTTC.

The chain couples TRBV7-8 to TRBJ2-3; 8 positions match TRBD2. V lost 5 bases, J lost 11 bases, and 18 bases stayed unmatched. CDR3 length: 16 amino acids. The V gene's germline CDR1 is SGHVS and CDR2 FQNEAQ. The CDR3 sequence is CASSRGSRQAGDRQYF. Here the CDR3 DNA reads TGTGCCAGCAGCCGCGGGAGTAGACAAGCGGGAGACAGGCAGTATTTT.

This clonotype was picked up many times. The junction departs from the called germline gene at one end, perhaps through a read error. The rearrangement joins TRBV12-3 or TRBV12-4 to TRBJ2-7; 11 bases line up with TRBD1. The CDR3 runs 14 residues. The CDR3 bases are TGCGCCAGCAGCTCCGGGACAGGGGGCTACGAGCAGTACTTC. Its protein is CASSSGTGGYEQYF.

This clonotype was seen a handful of times. The CDR3: CASSFNHGETQYF. The CDR3 DNA reads TGTGCCAGCAGCTTCAACCATGGGGAGACCCAGTACTTC. The V and J genes are TRBV11-3 and TRBJ2-5; D ambiguous. The V and J ends lost 3 bases and 5 bases respectively, with 10 bases between them. The CDR3 extends over 13 amino acids. CDR1 and CDR2 (germline): SGHNT, YENEEA.

This chain links TRBV5-4 with TRBJ2-5; D is uncertain. The CDR3 extends over 14 amino acids. V shed 0 bases and J shed 3 bases, with 9 bases lying between them. The germline V gene encodes CDR1 SGHNT and CDR2 YYREEE (reference sequence). CDR3 bases: TGTGCCAGCAGCTTGGACACAAAGGAAGAGACCCAGTACTTC. It specifies CASSLDTKEETQYF.

The sample holds a few counts of this clonotype. The chain is built from TRBV27 and TRBJ2-3, with D tentatively TRBD1 or TRBD2 (5 bases each). V was pared by 7 bases and J by 1 base, with 9 bases between. CDR1 MNHEY and CDR2 SMNVEV come from the germline V gene (reference sequence). The CDR3 runs to 13 residues. The CDR3 bases are TGTGCCAGCAATCTGGGGGGCACAGATACGCAGTATTTT. Translated, it gives CASNLGGTDTQYF.

This clonotype appeared a few times. The CDR3 sequence: CASSLEAEGRPSTDTQYF. CDR3 bases: TGTGCCAGCAGCTTAGAAGCGGAGGGGCGGCCTAGCACAGATACGCAGTATTTT. The chain combines TRBV7-8 with TRBJ2-3; possibly TRBD2 for D (6 bases). Looked up from germline, CDR1 is SGHVS and CDR2 is FQNEAQ. The V end lost 1 base, the J end lost 0 bases, and 17 bases lay between the germline ends. This CDR3 has 18 amino acids.

This clonotype appeared many times. V and J are TRBV27 and TRBJ2-3; TRBD2 aligns across 8 bases. Germline trimming cut 8 bases from V and 2 bases from J; bases unmatched to any gene: 9. This CDR3 contains 15 residues. Germline V gene sequence: CDR1 MNHEY, CDR2 SMNVEV (reference sequence). In nucleotides, the CDR3 is TGTGCCAGCGGGAACGGGAGGGGGGACACAGATACGCAGTATTTT. Translated: CASGNGRGDTDTQYF.

This clonotype was detected a few times. The rearrangement links TRBV28 to TRBJ2-6; TRBD2 aligns across 9 bases. The germline V gene encodes CDR1 MDHEN and CDR2 SYDVKM. This CDR3 comprises 15 residues. V lost 8 bases to trimming and J lost 0 bases; unmatched junction nucleotides: 2. The CDR3 bases are TGTGCCAGCCTTAGCGGGGGCTCTGGGGCCAACGTCCTGACTTTC. This gives the protein CASLSGGSGANVLTF.

This chain links TRBV5-1 with TRBJ1-1; 7 nucleotides align to TRBD1. J lost 4 bases, V lost 3 bases, and 6 bases had no gene match. CDR3 length: 14 amino acids. CDR1 is SGHRS and CDR2 is YFSETQ in the germline V gene. In DNA form, the CDR3 reads TGCGCCAGCAGCTCGACAGGGTGGGTCACTGAAGCTTTCTTT. Translation gives CASSSTGWVTEAFF.

This clonotype was observed a few times. The V gene is TRBV4-3, the J gene TRBJ2-7; 13 bases line up with TRBD2. Germline CDR1 LGHNA, CDR2 YSLEER. The CDR3 covers 19 residues. The V and J ends lost 0 bases and 5 bases, in that order; junction bases with no gene match: 13. CDR3 in DNA: TGCGCCAGCAGCCAAGAAACCCCCAGGACTAGCGGGAGTTCCCACGAGCAGTACTTC. Its translation is CASSQETPRTSGSSHEQYF.

This clonotype was found a few times. The rearrangement joins TRBV5-1 to TRBJ2-1; possible D gene TRBD1, 5 bases. The CDR3 runs 11 residues. Germline V gene sequence: CDR1 SGHRS, CDR2 YFSETQ. V lost 4 bases and J 15 bases, leaving 14 bases between the germline ends. The CDR3 loop is CASSDTGLSFF. As DNA, the CDR3 is TGCGCCAGCAGCGACACAGGTCTCTCGTTCTTC.

The sample holds a few counts of this clonotype. The chain joins TRBV29-1 to TRBJ2-1; TRBD2 aligns across 8 bases. The CDR3 covers 19 residues. Germline-derived CDR1 and CDR2 are SQVTM and ANQGSEA. The V gene end was trimmed by 0 bases and the J gene end by 6 bases; junction bases not matched to a gene: 19. This chain's CDR3 is CSVEEVPLWLAGETNEQFF. The CDR3 DNA sequence: TGCAGCGTTGAAGAAGTCCCCCTATGGCTAGCGGGTGAGACCAATGAGCAGTTCTTC.

This chain links TRBV7-2 with TRBJ2-5; the D is unclear. Germline V gene lookup returns CDR1 SGHTA and CDR2 FQGNSA. V was clipped by 5 bases and J by 5 bases, with 9 bases between them. This CDR3 spans 12 amino acids. DNA for the CDR3: TGTGCCAGCAGCCGACCTCGGGAGACCCAGTACTTC. Translating gives CASSRPRETQYF.

V usage is TRBV5-1 and J usage is TRBJ2-3, with 8 bases lining up with TRBD1. CDR3 size: 15 residues. Trimming removed 2 bases from V and 2 bases from J; junction bases left unmatched: 4. Germline V gene sequence: CDR1 SGHRS, CDR2 YFSETQ. The CDR3 sequence is CASSFNQGATDTQYF. The CDR3 bases are TGCGCCAGCAGCTTCAACCAGGGGGCCACAGATACGCAGTATTTT.

This clonotype was detected a few times. The chain couples TRBV7-6 to TRBJ2-1; 9 bases map to TRBD2. The V and J ends lost 3 bases and 7 bases, in that order; junction bases with no gene match: 13. The CDR3 length is 17 residues. Germline V CDR1 and CDR2: SGHVS, FNYEAQ. CDR3 sequence (DNA): TGTGCCAGCAGCTTGTTGCCTAGCGGGACCCTCTGGAATGAGCAGTTCTTC. This codes for CASSLLPSGTLWNEQFF.

This clonotype was observed a handful of times. The V gene is TRBV20-1, the J gene TRBJ2-3; D perhaps matches TRBD2 (6 bases). Germline CDR1 reads DFQATT; CDR2 reads SNEGSKA (reference sequence). The V end lost 4 bases, the J end lost 1 base, and 15 bases lay between the germline ends. CDR3 size: 15 residues. The CDR3 DNA reads as TGCAGTGCTATAAATAGCGGAGGGCGCACAGATACGCAGTATTTT. Protein sequence: CSAINSGGRTDTQYF.

This clonotype showed up many times. The V call is TRBV24-1, the J call TRBJ1-2; no clear D gene. V was trimmed by 5 bases and J by 8 bases, leaving 14 bases between them. CDR1 and CDR2 from the germline V gene are KGHDR and SFDVKD. CDR3 length: 13 amino acids. CDR3 bases: TGTGCCACCAGTGGGCCGGCCAAGTACGGCTACACCTTC. Encoded protein: CATSGPAKYGYTF.

The chain employs TRBV28 and TRBJ2-5, with 7 bases matching TRBD2. There are 15 residues in the CDR3. The junction had 5 bases not matched to a gene; V was cut back by 2 bases and J by 2 bases. Germline values: CDR1 MDHEN, CDR2 SYDVKM. CDR3 DNA: TGTGCCAGCAGTTTAGTGGGAGGGCGACAAGAGACCCAGTACTTC. Amino acids: CASSLVGGRQETQYF.

The CDR3 coding sequence is TGCGCCAGCAGCTTGATTAGCGGGAGTAAGGCGGATACGCAGTATTTT. The encoded protein is CASSLISGSKADTQYF. The chain uses TRBV5-1 and TRBJ2-3; 9 bases match TRBD2. The CDR3 loop spans 16 amino acids. Germline assignment: CDR1 SGHRS and CDR2 YFSETQ. V trimming: 1 base; J trimming: 6 bases; junction bases outside the gene matches: 9.

This chain uses TRBV12-3 or TRBV12-4 with TRBJ1-5, with D tentatively TRBD1 (5 bases). V lost 8 bases to trimming and J lost 6 bases, with 14 bases between them. CDR3 length: 13 residues. CDR3 loop: CASGPGGGQPQHF. In DNA form, the CDR3 reads TGTGCCAGCGGTCCGGGGGGAGGTCAGCCCCAGCATTTT.

J is TRBJ2-7 and V is TRBV7-9; 8 positions match TRBD1. The CDR3 loop spans 17 amino acids. V lost 4 bases and J lost 5; bases outside the gene matches: 16. The germline V gene has CDR1 SEHNR and CDR2 FQNEAQ (reference sequence). The CDR3 DNA reads as TGTGCCAGCAGCTCCACCCCCGGTAGACAGGGGTCCCACGAGCAGTACTTC. It encodes CASSSTPGRQGSHEQYF.